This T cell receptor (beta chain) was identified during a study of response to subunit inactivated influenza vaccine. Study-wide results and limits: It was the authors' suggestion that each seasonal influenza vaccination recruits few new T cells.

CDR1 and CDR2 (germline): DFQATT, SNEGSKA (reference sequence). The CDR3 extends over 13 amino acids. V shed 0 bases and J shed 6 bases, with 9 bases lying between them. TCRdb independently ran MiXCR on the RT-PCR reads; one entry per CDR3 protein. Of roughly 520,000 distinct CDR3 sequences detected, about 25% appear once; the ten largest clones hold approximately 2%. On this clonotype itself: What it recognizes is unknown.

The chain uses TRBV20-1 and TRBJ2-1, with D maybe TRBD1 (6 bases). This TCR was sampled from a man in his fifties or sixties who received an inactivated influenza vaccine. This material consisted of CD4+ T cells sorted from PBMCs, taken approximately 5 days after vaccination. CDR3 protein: CSARDGRGNEQFF. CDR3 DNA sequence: TGCAGTGCTAGAGATGGCAGGGGCAATGAGCAGTTCTTC.